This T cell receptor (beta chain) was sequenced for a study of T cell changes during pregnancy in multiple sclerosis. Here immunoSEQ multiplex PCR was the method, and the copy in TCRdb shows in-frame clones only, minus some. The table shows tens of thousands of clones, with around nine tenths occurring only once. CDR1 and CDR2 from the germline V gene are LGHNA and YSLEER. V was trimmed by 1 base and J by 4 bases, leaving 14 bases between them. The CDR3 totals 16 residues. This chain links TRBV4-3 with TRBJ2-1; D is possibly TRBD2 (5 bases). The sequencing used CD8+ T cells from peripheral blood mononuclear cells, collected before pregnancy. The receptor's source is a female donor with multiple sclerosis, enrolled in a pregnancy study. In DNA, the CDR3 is TGCGCCAGCAGCCAAGGTAACTGGGGAGTATACAATGAGCAGTTCTTC. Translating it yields CASSQGNWGVYNEQFF.